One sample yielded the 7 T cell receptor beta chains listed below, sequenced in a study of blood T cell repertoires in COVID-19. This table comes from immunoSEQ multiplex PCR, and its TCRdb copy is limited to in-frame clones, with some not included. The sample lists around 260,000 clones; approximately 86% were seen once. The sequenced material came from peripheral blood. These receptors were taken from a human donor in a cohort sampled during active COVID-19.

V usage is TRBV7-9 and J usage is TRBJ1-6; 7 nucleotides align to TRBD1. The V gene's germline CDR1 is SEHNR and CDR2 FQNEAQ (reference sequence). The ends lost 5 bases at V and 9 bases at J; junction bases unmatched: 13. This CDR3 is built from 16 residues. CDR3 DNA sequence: TGTGCCAGCAGCGCTGACCGACCGGGACAGTTTTCACCCCTCCACTTT. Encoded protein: CASSADRPGQFSPLHF.

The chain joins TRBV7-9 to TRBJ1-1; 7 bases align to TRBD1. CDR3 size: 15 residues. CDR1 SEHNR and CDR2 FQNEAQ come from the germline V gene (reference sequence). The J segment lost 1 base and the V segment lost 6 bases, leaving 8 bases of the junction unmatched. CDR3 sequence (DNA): TGTGCCAGCAGTCGGACGACAGGGACGAACACTGAAGCTTTCTTT. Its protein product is CASSRTTGTNTEAFF.

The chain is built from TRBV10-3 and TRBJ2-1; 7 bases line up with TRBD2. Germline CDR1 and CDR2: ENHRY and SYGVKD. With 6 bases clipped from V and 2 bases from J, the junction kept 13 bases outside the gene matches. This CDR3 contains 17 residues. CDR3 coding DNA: TGTGCCATCAGCGCCCCCGCTAGCGGCCCCACCTACAATGAGCAGTTCTTC. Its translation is CAISAPASGPTYNEQFF.

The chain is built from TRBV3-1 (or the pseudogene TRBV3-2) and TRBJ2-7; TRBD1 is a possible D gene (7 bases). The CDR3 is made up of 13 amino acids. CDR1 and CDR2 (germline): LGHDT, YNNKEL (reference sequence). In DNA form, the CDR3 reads TGTGCTACCAGGGGGGACCAATCCTACGAGCAGTACTTC. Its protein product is CATRGDQSYEQYF.

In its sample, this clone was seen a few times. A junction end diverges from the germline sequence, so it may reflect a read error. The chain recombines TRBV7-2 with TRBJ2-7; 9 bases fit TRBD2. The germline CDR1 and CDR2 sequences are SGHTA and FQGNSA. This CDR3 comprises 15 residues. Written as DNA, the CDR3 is TGTGCCAGCAGGTTAGAACCTAGCGGGACCTACGAGCAGTACTTC. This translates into CASRLEPSGTYEQYF.

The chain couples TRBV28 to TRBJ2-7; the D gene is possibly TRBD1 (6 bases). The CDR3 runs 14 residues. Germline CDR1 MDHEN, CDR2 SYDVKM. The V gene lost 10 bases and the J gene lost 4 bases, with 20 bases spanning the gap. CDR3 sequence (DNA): TGTGCCACCATCCGATGGGGGACACTATACGAGCAGTACTTC. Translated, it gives CATIRWGTLYEQYF. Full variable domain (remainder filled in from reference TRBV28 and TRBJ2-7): DVKVTQSSRYLVKRTGEKVFLECVQDMDHENMFWYRQDPGLGLRLIYFSYDVKMKEKGDIPEGYSVSREKKERFSLILESASTNQTSMYLCATIRWGTLYEQYFGPGTRLTVT.

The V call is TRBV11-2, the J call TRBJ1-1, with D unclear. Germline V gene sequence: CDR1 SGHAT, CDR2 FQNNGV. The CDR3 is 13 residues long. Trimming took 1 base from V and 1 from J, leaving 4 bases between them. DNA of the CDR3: TGTGCCAGCAGCTTAGGACAGAACACTGAAGCTTTCTTT. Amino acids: CASSLGQNTEAFF. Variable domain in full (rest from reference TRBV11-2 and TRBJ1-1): EAGVAQSPRYKIIEKRQSVAFWCNPISGHATLYWYQQILGQGPKLLIQFQNNGVVDDSQLPKDRFSAERLKGVDSTLKIQPAKLEDSAVYLCASSLGQNTEAFFGQGTRLTVV.